The 11 T cell receptor beta chains below were found in one sample sequenced in a study of T-cell memory formation after mild COVID-19. TCRdb re-called the 5' RACE reads with MiXCR, one entry per CDR3 protein. The sample has roughly 240,000 distinct CDR3 sequences; just over 15% are singletons. Sequencing input: PBMCs or a T cell subset sorted from them (not recorded which). These receptors came from an adult woman who had mild COVID-19 (a few samples of this study predate the infection). Cell type and time point are not known.

The V and J genes are TRBV6-6 and TRBJ2-1; D gene unclear. The V gene's germline CDR1 is MNHNY and CDR2 SVGAGI (reference sequence). The CDR3 totals 14 residues. Trimming cost V 5 bases and J 6 bases, with 14 bases left between them. As DNA, the CDR3 is TGTGCCAGCAGTCCAGCCTTCTCCGTCAATGAGCAGTTCTTC. This translates into CASSPAFSVNEQFF.

This clonotype came up a few times. The chain uses TRBV5-1 and TRBJ2-2; possibly TRBD1 for D (5 bases). Germline lookup yields CDR1 SGHRS and CDR2 YFSETQ. V lost 4 bases and J 6 bases, leaving 13 bases between the germline ends. The CDR3 length is 14 residues. The CDR3 loop reads CASSPAGSSGELFF. CDR3 nucleotide sequence: TGCGCCAGCAGCCCCGCAGGGTCATCCGGGGAGCTGTTTTTT. The variable domain in full, completed from reference TRBV5-1 and TRBJ2-2, reads KAGVTQTPRYLIKTRGQQVTLSCSPISGHRSVSWYQQTPGQGLQFLFEYFSETQRNKGNFPGRFSGRQFSNSRSEMNVSTLELGDSALYLCASSPAGSSGELFFGEGSRLTVL.

A note on this clonotype: One end of the junction varies from germline; a read error may be responsible. V usage is TRBV7-7 and J usage is TRBJ2-5; the match to TRBD2 covers 10 bases. The length of the CDR3 is 16 residues. CDR1 SSHAT and CDR2 FNYEAQ come from the germline V gene (reference sequence). The DNA for the CDR3 is TGTGCTAGCAGCTTAGGGTTCCTAGCGGGAGTTGAGACCCAGTACTTC. This gives the protein CASSLGFLAGVETQYF.

This clonotype was seen more than once but under ten times. This chain uses TRBV12-3 or TRBV12-4 with TRBJ1-2; D not certain. Between the trimmed V and J ends, which lost 6 bases and 4 bases, there was a span of 6 bases. There are 11 residues in the CDR3. CDR3 in DNA: TGTGCCAGCAGCGACTTCTATGGCTACACCTTC. Translation gives CASSDFYGYTF.

This clonotype was seen more than once but under ten times. The J gene is TRBJ2-1, the V gene TRBV27; D is unresolved. With 2 bases removed from V and 0 bases from J, the gap between germline ends came to 11 bases. CDR3 size: 16 residues. Germline V gene lookup returns CDR1 MNHEY and CDR2 SMNVEV (reference sequence). The CDR3 reads CASSLDRRHSYNEQFF. CDR3 in DNA: TGTGCCAGCAGTTTAGATCGCCGGCACTCCTACAATGAGCAGTTCTTC.

V usage is TRBV2 and J usage is TRBJ1-6; the match to TRBD1 covers 7 bases. Looked up from germline, CDR1 is SNHLY and CDR2 is FYNNEI. CDR3 length: 14 amino acids. The V segment lost 6 bases and the J segment 6 bases; nucleotides outside the gene matches: 5. The CDR3 DNA reads TGTGCCAGCAGCGATGGGGACAGTAATTCACCCCTCCACTTT. It codes for CASSDGDSNSPLHF.

The chain is built from TRBV6-5 and TRBJ2-1; a possible D gene is TRBD2 (6 bases). Between the trimmed V and J ends, which lost 2 bases and 7 bases, there was a span of 15 bases. The length of the CDR3 is 15 residues. Germline assignment: CDR1 MNHEY and CDR2 SVGAGI. The CDR3 region is CASSYGDSRGNEQFF. The CDR3 region has the DNA TGTGCCAGCAGTTACGGGGACTCCCGGGGGAATGAGCAGTTCTTC.

This clonotype was detected many times. The gene calls are TRBV6-5 and TRBJ2-3; D remains unclear. Germline values: CDR1 MNHEY, CDR2 SVGAGI. The V end lost 0 bases, the J end lost 0 bases, and 4 bases lay between the germline ends. The CDR3 extends over 14 amino acids. CDR3 region: CASSYSRSTDTQYF. The CDR3 region has the DNA TGTGCCAGCAGTTACTCGAGGAGCACAGATACGCAGTATTTT.

This clonotype has more than one count but fewer than ten. In DNA form, the CDR3 reads TGTGCCAGCAGCTTACCAGGGGGCCAAGAGACCCAGTACTTC. Translated, it gives CASSLPGGQETQYF. This sequence joins TRBV7-9 and TRBJ2-5, with 7 bases identical to TRBD1. The germline CDR1 and CDR2 sequences are SEHNR and FQNEAQ (reference sequence). Germline trimming cut 2 bases from V and 1 base from J; bases unmatched to any gene: 1. The CDR3 consists of 14 residues.

The rearrangement joins TRBV5-5 to TRBJ2-3; a possible D gene is TRBD1 (5 bases). The V end lost 2 bases, the J end lost 1 base, and 11 bases lay between the germline ends. The CDR3 length is 15 residues. From germline, CDR1 is SGHKS and CDR2 YYEKEE (reference sequence). This CDR3 reads CASSLRGDGTDTQYF. The CDR3 DNA reads TGTGCCAGCAGCTTAAGGGGCGATGGCACAGATACGCAGTATTTT. The complete variable domain, with remaining parts taken from reference TRBV5-5 and TRBJ2-3, reads DAGVTQSPTHLIKTRGQQVTLRCSPISGHKSVSWYQQVLGQGPQFIFQYYEKEERGRGNFPDRFSARQFPNYSSELNVNALLLGDSALYLCASSLRGDGTDTQYFGPGTRLTVL.

This clonotype was observed a few times. The chain has TRBV29-1 and TRBJ2-1, with D tentatively TRBD2 (5 bases). V gave up 5 bases and J gave up 3 bases, with 11 bases separating them. CDR1 and CDR2 (germline): SQVTM, ANQGSEA. The CDR3 runs 13 residues. The CDR3 here is CSVRREDYNEQFF. CDR3 in DNA: TGCAGCGTTAGACGGGAAGACTACAATGAGCAGTTCTTC.